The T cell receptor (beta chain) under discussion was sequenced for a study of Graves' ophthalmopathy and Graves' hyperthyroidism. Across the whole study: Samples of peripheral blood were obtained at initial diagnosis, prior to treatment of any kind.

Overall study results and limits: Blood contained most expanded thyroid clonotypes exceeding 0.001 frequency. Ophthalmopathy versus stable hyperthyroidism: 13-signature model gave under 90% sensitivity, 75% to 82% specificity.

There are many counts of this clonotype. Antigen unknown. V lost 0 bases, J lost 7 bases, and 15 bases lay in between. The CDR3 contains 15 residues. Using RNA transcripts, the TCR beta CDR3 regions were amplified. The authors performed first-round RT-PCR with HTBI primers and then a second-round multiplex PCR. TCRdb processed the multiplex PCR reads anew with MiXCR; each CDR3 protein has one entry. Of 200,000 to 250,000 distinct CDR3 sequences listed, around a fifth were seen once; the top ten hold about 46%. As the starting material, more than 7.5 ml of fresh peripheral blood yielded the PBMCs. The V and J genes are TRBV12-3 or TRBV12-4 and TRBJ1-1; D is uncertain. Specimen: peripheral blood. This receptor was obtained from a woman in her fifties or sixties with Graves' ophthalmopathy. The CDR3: CASSLADNPRSEAFF. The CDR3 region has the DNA TGTGCCAGCAGTTTAGCGGATAACCCCAGGAGTGAAGCTTTCTTT.